The clone carrying this T cell receptor beta chain was found many times. Its antigen is currently unknown. Using RNA template, CDR3s of TCR alpha and beta were amplified with iRepertoire arm-PCR. TCRdb reprocessed the multiplex PCR reads with MiXCR, giving one entry per CDR3 protein. The sample has 100,000 to 150,000 distinct CDR3 sequences, around 25% seen once. The data derive from a study of glioma-infiltrating T cells. Findings and limits, study-wide: Only very few CDR3 sequences appeared in both tissue and blood. Non-neoplastic patients had below-expected tissue-blood divergence, while all gliomas exceeded expectation.

J lost 4 bases, V lost 6 bases, and 5 bases had no gene match. CDR1 is MNHEY and CDR2 is SVGEGT in the germline V gene. CDR3 length: 13 amino acids. The clonotype was recovered from a human donor with low-grade glioma or glioblastoma, undergoing nonglioma brain surgery, or in good health (not recorded which). V usage is TRBV6-2 or TRBV6-3 and J usage is TRBJ1-2, with 7 positions matching TRBD1. Sequenced: glioma tissue, nonneoplastic brain tissue, or PBMCs (not recorded which). DNA for the CDR3: TGTGCCAGCAGCCAGGGACAGATCTATGGCTACACCTTC. It specifies CASSQGQIYGYTF.